These T cell receptor beta chains were read from a single sample in a study of T-cell memory formation after mild COVID-19. TCRdb reprocessed the 5' RACE reads with MiXCR, giving one entry per CDR3 protein. The repertoire holds 250,000 or so distinct CDR3 sequences, with 18% as singletons. The source material was PBMCs or a T cell subset sorted from them (not recorded which). Receptors were obtained from a man between 18 and 35 years old who had mild COVID-19 (a few samples of this study predate the infection). Cell type and time point are not known. CDR3s include the opening cysteine and the closing phenylalanine or tryptophan. The order of the fields is clone size, J gene, D gene, V gene, CDR3 protein, CDR3 DNA. The D gene is left open where the match is weak. Not all rows give a size; the values are once, few, many and, for expanded clones, a class.

clone size: NA
J gene: TRBJ2-3
D gene: NA
V gene: TRBV5-6
CDR3 protein: CASSFGQGLTDTQYF
CDR3 DNA: TGTGCCAGCAGCTTTGGTCAGGGTTTAACAGATACGCAGTATTTT

clone size: NA
J gene: TRBJ1-5
D gene: NA
V gene: TRBV20-1
CDR3 protein: CSASDRFDQPQHF
CDR3 DNA: TGCAGTGCCTCCGACAGGTTTGATCAGCCCCAGCATTTT

clone size: few
J gene: TRBJ2-2
D gene: NA
V gene: TRBV2
CDR3 protein: CASSAKGLTNTGELFF
CDR3 DNA: TGTGCCAGCAGTGCGAAGGGCCTTACGAACACCGGGGAGCTGTTTTTT

clone size: few
J gene: TRBJ2-7
D gene: TRBD1
V gene: TRBV4-1
CDR3 protein: CASSPGQGALSYEQYF
CDR3 DNA: TGCGCCAGCAGCCCCGGGCAGGGGGCGCTTTCCTACGAGCAGTACTTC

clone size: NA
J gene: TRBJ2-1
D gene: NA
V gene: TRBV4-1
CDR3 protein: CASSQEGVQFF
CDR3 DNA: TGCGCCAGCAGCCAAGAGGGAGTGCAGTTCTTC

clone size: many
J gene: TRBJ1-1
D gene: NA
V gene: TRBV7-3
CDR3 protein: CASSLSAGGNTEAFF
CDR3 DNA: TGTGCCAGCAGCTTATCGGCGGGGGGGAACACTGAAGCTTTCTTT

clone size: NA
J gene: TRBJ2-1
D gene: TRBD2
V gene: TRBV5-4
CDR3 protein: CASNGGGAAYNEQFF
CDR3 DNA: TGTGCCAGCAACGGGGGAGGGGCAGCCTACAATGAGCAGTTCTTC

clone size: NA
J gene: TRBJ1-2
D gene: NA
V gene: TRBV12-5
CDR3 protein: CASGLVAQAFNYGYTF
CDR3 DNA: TGTGCTAGTGGTTTGGTGGCTCAAGCTTTTAACTATGGCTACACCTTC

clone size: many
J gene: TRBJ1-2
D gene: NA
V gene: TRBV7-2
CDR3 protein: CASSRNQGNYGYTF
CDR3 DNA: TGTGCCAGCAGCAGAAACCAGGGGAACTATGGCTACACCTTC

clone size: few
J gene: TRBJ2-3
D gene: NA
V gene: TRBV7-2
CDR3 protein: CASSLFQGSDTQYF
CDR3 DNA: TGTGCCAGCAGCTTATTTCAGGGGTCAGATACGCAGTATTTT

clone size: NA
J gene: TRBJ2-1
D gene: TRBD2
V gene: TRBV6-2/TRBV6-3
CDR3 protein: CASRLGSAGGANEQFF
CDR3 DNA: TGTGCCAGCAGACTCGGGTCGGCGGGGGGCGCAAATGAGCAGTTCTTC

clone size: NA
J gene: TRBJ2-7
D gene: NA
V gene: TRBV4-3
CDR3 protein: CASSQSLAGSYEQYF
CDR3 DNA: TGCGCCAGCAGCCAGTCCCTAGCAGGGTCCTACGAGCAGTACTTC

clone size: few
J gene: TRBJ1-2
D gene: NA
V gene: TRBV28
CDR3 protein: CASRTPGGIYGYTF
CDR3 DNA: TGTGCCAGCAGGACCCCCGGGGGGATTTATGGCTACACCTTC

clone size: NA
J gene: TRBJ1-5
D gene: NA
V gene: TRBV6-2/TRBV6-3
CDR3 protein: CASSYTHGGNFGNQPQHF
CDR3 DNA: TGTGCCAGCAGTTATACCCATGGTGGGAACTTTGGCAATCAGCCCCAGCATTTT

clone size: few
J gene: TRBJ2-3
D gene: NA
V gene: TRBV7-2
CDR3 protein: CASSLGVSDTDTQYF
CDR3 DNA: TGTGCCAGCAGCTTAGGGGTCAGCGACACAGATACGCAGTATTTT

clone size: NA
J gene: TRBJ1-4
D gene: NA
V gene: TRBV18
CDR3 protein: CASSPGEGEKLFF
CDR3 DNA: TGTGCCAGCTCACCCGGGGAGGGTGAAAAACTGTTTTTT

clone size: few
J gene: TRBJ2-1
D gene: TRBD1
V gene: TRBV5-1
CDR3 protein: CASSWTGNEQFF
CDR3 DNA: TGCGCCAGCAGCTGGACAGGGAATGAGCAGTTCTTC

clone size: NA
J gene: TRBJ2-6
D gene: TRBD1
V gene: TRBV11-2
CDR3 protein: CASSLTPGGPSGANVLTF
CDR3 DNA: TGTGCCAGCAGCTTAACACCAGGGGGACCGTCTGGGGCCAACGTCCTGACTTTC

clone size: NA
J gene: TRBJ2-3
D gene: TRBD1
V gene: TRBV7-9
CDR3 protein: CASSWTGGADTQYF
CDR3 DNA: TGTGCCAGCAGCTGGACAGGGGGAGCAGATACGCAGTATTTT

clone size: few
J gene: TRBJ1-2
D gene: TRBD1
V gene: TRBV28
CDR3 protein: CASTTGESYGYTF
CDR3 DNA: TGTGCCAGCACTACAGGGGAATCTTATGGCTACACCTTC

clone size: NA
J gene: TRBJ1-3
D gene: NA
V gene: TRBV4-3
CDR3 protein: CASSQDNRAGGNTIYF
CDR3 DNA: TGCGCCAGCAGCCAAGATAACAGGGCGGGGGGAAACACCATATATTTT

clone size: NA
J gene: TRBJ2-3
D gene: TRBD2
V gene: TRBV6-1
CDR3 protein: CASSEGLAHSTDTQYF
CDR3 DNA: TGTGCCAGCAGTGAGGGACTAGCACACAGCACAGATACGCAGTATTTT

clone size: few
J gene: TRBJ2-2
D gene: TRBD2
V gene: TRBV5-1
CDR3 protein: CASSMTSGGTGELFF
CDR3 DNA: TGCGCCAGCAGCATGACTAGCGGGGGAACCGGGGAGCTGTTTTTT

clone size: NA
J gene: TRBJ2-4
D gene: TRBD1
V gene: TRBV6-2/TRBV6-3
CDR3 protein: CASSYLRQGTNIQYF
CDR3 DNA: TGTGCCAGCAGTTACTTGAGACAGGGGACAAACATTCAGTACTTC

clone size: few
J gene: TRBJ2-1
D gene: TRBD1
V gene: TRBV7-9
CDR3 protein: CASSRRDRDHEQFF
CDR3 DNA: TGTGCCAGCAGCCGCCGGGACAGGGACCATGAGCAGTTCTTC

clone size: few
J gene: TRBJ1-1
D gene: NA
V gene: TRBV4-1
CDR3 protein: CASSQDRLEAFF
CDR3 DNA: TGCGCCAGCAGCCAGGACAGACTTGAAGCTTTCTTT

clone size: NA
J gene: TRBJ2-1
D gene: TRBD1
V gene: TRBV7-6
CDR3 protein: CASSAAPFTGGSYNEQFF
CDR3 DNA: TGTGCCAGCAGCGCCGCACCGTTCACAGGGGGCTCCTACAATGAGCAGTTCTTC

clone size: NA
J gene: TRBJ1-2
D gene: NA
V gene: TRBV6-6
CDR3 protein: CAMQEPGSMDYTF
CDR3 DNA: TGTGCCATGCAAGAACCGGGCTCCATGGACTACACCTTC

clone size: NA
J gene: TRBJ1-3
D gene: NA
V gene: TRBV5-1
CDR3 protein: CASSPRQPADSGNTIYF
CDR3 DNA: TGCGCCAGCAGCCCCCGACAGCCTGCTGACTCTGGAAACACCATATATTTT

clone size: few
J gene: TRBJ2-1
D gene: NA
V gene: TRBV7-2
CDR3 protein: CASGDRTASYNEQFF
CDR3 DNA: TGTGCCAGCGGCGATAGGACAGCCTCCTACAATGAGCAGTTCTTC

clone size: NA
J gene: TRBJ1-2
D gene: NA
V gene: TRBV6-5
CDR3 protein: CASSSGRHGYTF
CDR3 DNA: TGTGCCAGCAGTTCGGGTAGACATGGCTACACCTTC

clone size: NA
J gene: TRBJ1-5
D gene: NA
V gene: TRBV6-2/TRBV6-3
CDR3 protein: CASTTGEALLPQHF
CDR3 DNA: TGTGCCAGCACCACGGGAGAGGCCCTTCTACCCCAGCATTTT

clone size: few
J gene: TRBJ1-2
D gene: NA
V gene: TRBV2
CDR3 protein: CASSTPRAANYGYTF
CDR3 DNA: TGTGCCAGCAGCACCCCCAGGGCAGCTAACTATGGCTACACCTTC

clone size: few
J gene: TRBJ2-3
D gene: NA
V gene: TRBV7-3
CDR3 protein: CASSLQGSISTDTQYF
CDR3 DNA: TGTGCCAGCAGCTTACAAGGGTCCATAAGCACAGATACGCAGTATTTT

clone size: few
J gene: TRBJ2-3
D gene: TRBD1
V gene: TRBV5-1
CDR3 protein: CASSLGTATSDTQYF
CDR3 DNA: TGCGCCAGCAGCCTCGGGACAGCAACATCTGATACGCAGTATTTT

clone size: NA
J gene: TRBJ1-2
D gene: TRBD1
V gene: TRBV4-1
CDR3 protein: CASSAGTGDGYTF
CDR3 DNA: TGCGCCAGCAGCGCCGGGACAGGGGATGGCTACACCTTC

clone size: NA
J gene: TRBJ1-1
D gene: TRBD1
V gene: TRBV7-8
CDR3 protein: CASSLRTGTNTEAFF
CDR3 DNA: TGTGCCAGCAGCTTAAGGACAGGGACCAACACTGAAGCTTTCTTT

clone size: NA
J gene: TRBJ1-2
D gene: NA
V gene: TRBV3-1
CDR3 protein: CASSQAPGVDGYTF
CDR3 DNA: TGTGCCAGCAGCCAAGCACCTGGCGTGGATGGCTACACCTTC

clone size: NA
J gene: TRBJ2-3
D gene: NA
V gene: TRBV12-3/TRBV12-4
CDR3 protein: CASSFWMKPTDTQYF
CDR3 DNA: TGTGCCAGCAGCTTTTGGATGAAACCCACAGATACGCAGTATTTT

clone size: few
J gene: TRBJ1-5
D gene: NA
V gene: TRBV29-1
CDR3 protein: CSVAGRYNQPQHF
CDR3 DNA: TGCAGCGTTGCCGGCAGATACAATCAGCCCCAGCATTTT